This passage covers 24 T cell receptor beta chains from one sample sequenced in a study of shared clonotypes between healthy human individuals. Using immunoSEQ multiplex PCR, the repertoire was profiled, and TCRdb retains in-frame clones only, with some absent. The sample carries roughly 300,000 clones, roughly 70% recorded once. Sequenced material: memory CD4+ T cells sorted from blood. Stated subset: CD45RA-negative fraction. The receptors derive from a man aged 30 to 39 in good health.

This clone occurred a few times. The genes are TRBV5-6 and TRBJ2-3; maybe TRBD2 (5 bases). There are 12 residues in the CDR3. Germline V gene lookup returns CDR1 SGHDT and CDR2 YYEEEE. V was shortened by 4 bases and J by 10 bases, with 13 bases between the two germline ends. The CDR3 nucleotides are TGTGCCAGCAGCCCGACTGCCGGGGCGCAGTATTTT. Its translation is CASSPTAGAQYF.

The genes are TRBV4-1 and TRBJ2-1; 8 bases line up with TRBD2. From germline, CDR1 is MGHRA and CDR2 YSYEKL. V lost 5 bases, J lost 2 bases, and 5 bases stayed unmatched. CDR3 length equals 15 residues. CDR3 sequence reads: CASSSLAGPYNEQFF. The CDR3 nucleotides are TGCGCCAGCAGCTCTCTAGCGGGTCCCTACAATGAGCAGTTCTTC.

The chain joins TRBV5-4 to TRBJ1-3; possible D gene TRBD1, 5 bases. The CDR3 loop spans 15 amino acids. V lost 0 bases and J 2 bases, leaving 9 bases between the germline ends. Per the germline V gene, CDR1 is SGHNT and CDR2 is YYREEE (reference sequence). CDR3 coding DNA: TGTGCCAGCAGCTTGGTAGGGGCCACTGGAAACACCATATATTTT. Translating gives CASSLVGATGNTIYF.

The rearrangement joins TRBV19 to TRBJ2-1; D might be TRBD2 (6 bases). V was clipped by 9 bases and J by 4 bases, with 19 bases between them. The CDR3 runs to 15 residues. Germline V gene sequence: CDR1 LNHDA, CDR2 SQIVND (reference sequence). The CDR3, as DNA: TGTGCCAGCCAATCAACTAGCATTCGGTACAATGAGCAGTTCTTC. Its protein product is CASQSTSIRYNEQFF. Combining the CDR3 with reference TRBV19 and TRBJ2-1 gives the whole variable domain DGGITQSPKYLFRKEGQNVTLSCEQNLNHDAMYWYRQDPGQGLRLIYYSQIVNDFQKGDIAEGYSVSREKKESFPLTVTSAQKNPTAFYLCASQSTSIRYNEQFFGPGTRLTVL.

This chain joins TRBV19 and TRBJ2-3; D unresolved. Trimming cost V 2 bases and J 1 base, with 10 bases left between them. Germline V gene sequence: CDR1 LNHDA, CDR2 SQIVND (reference sequence). The CDR3 is 15 residues long. This CDR3 reads CASSILGQGTDTQYF. The DNA for the CDR3 is TGTGCCAGTAGTATATTGGGCCAGGGCACAGATACGCAGTATTTT.

This chain joins TRBV2 and TRBJ1-1; tentatively, D is TRBD1 (6 bases). V gave up 10 bases and J gave up 5 bases, with 17 bases separating them. Germline assignment: CDR1 SNHLY and CDR2 FYNNEI. This CDR3 is 13 amino acids long. CDR3 protein: CANGTGLGTEAFF. Written as DNA, the CDR3 is TGTGCCAACGGAACAGGGTTGGGGACTGAAGCTTTCTTT.

This clone appeared once. V gene TRBV18 combines with J gene TRBJ1-4; TRBD1 is a possible D gene (5 bases). The V end was cut by 2 bases, the J end by 0 bases, with 13 bases between. Germline lookup yields CDR1 KGHSH and CDR2 LQKENI. The CDR3 has 17 residues. The CDR3 is CASSPSEGRSTNEKLFF. The DNA of the CDR3 is TGTGCCAGCTCACCATCCGAGGGACGGTCAACTAATGAAAAACTGTTTTTT.

This chain links TRBV7-8 with TRBJ1-1; perhaps TRBD1 as D (6 bases). The CDR3 runs to 14 residues. The V and J ends lost 1 base and 5 bases respectively, with 11 bases between them. Germline V lookup: CDR1 SGHVS, CDR2 FQNEAQ. In DNA, the CDR3 is TGTGCCAGCAGCTTAGTTCAGGGGAGGACTGAAGCTTTCTTT. It specifies CASSLVQGRTEAFF.

V gene TRBV5-8 combines with J gene TRBJ1-2, with 7 bases identical to TRBD1. CDR3 length: 15 residues. Per germline, CDR1 SGHTS and CDR2 YDEGEE. V lost 2 bases and J lost 4; bases outside the gene matches: 8. CDR3 DNA sequence: TGTGCCAGCAGCTTATTACGGACAGGAATCTATGGCTACACCTTC. As protein: CASSLLRTGIYGYTF.

The genes are TRBV5-1 and TRBJ1-1; TRBD1 agrees at 7 bases. V trimming: 5 bases; J trimming: 3 bases; junction bases outside the gene matches: 4. CDR3 length: 13 residues. The V gene's germline CDR1 is SGHRS and CDR2 YFSETQ. The CDR3 region has the DNA TGCGCCAGCAGTAAAGGACAGGACACTGAAGCTTTCTTT. Translation: CASSKGQDTEAFF.

V gene TRBV6-1 combines with J gene TRBJ1-5; D uncertain. Per the germline V gene, CDR1 is MNHNS and CDR2 is SASEGT. This CDR3 region has 16 residues. Trimming removed 4 bases from V and 0 bases from J, with 13 bases in between. CDR3 nucleotides: TGTGCCAGCAGTGTGGGGTTCGGTATTAGCAATCAGCCCCAGCATTTT. Residues: CASSVGFGISNQPQHF.

The sample holds a few counts of this clone. Other nucleotide sequences from this sample produce the same CDR3. This rearrangement joins TRBV7-9 to TRBJ2-1; 10 bases match TRBD1. V shed 3 bases, J shed 1 base, and the junction held 3 bases outside the gene matches. CDR1 and CDR2 from the germline V gene are SEHNR and FQNEAQ (reference sequence). This CDR3 spans 16 amino acids. CDR3 coding DNA: TGTGCCAGCAGCTTGGGGGACAGGGGTTCCTACAATGAGCAGTTCTTC. Translation: CASSLGDRGSYNEQFF.

The rearrangement links TRBV18 to TRBJ1-2; D possibly corresponds to TRBD1 (6 bases). CDR1 is KGHSH, CDR2 LQKENI, per germline. V was cut by 6 bases and J by 4 bases, with 18 bases left in between. The CDR3 totals 15 residues. DNA for the CDR3: TGTGCCAGCTCTCCCTTACAGGGCCCATTCTATGGCTACACCTTC. The encoded protein is CASSPLQGPFYGYTF.

The rearrangement uses TRBV10-3 and TRBJ1-5, with TRBD1 as a possible D gene (5 bases). The V end lost 0 bases, the J end lost 2 bases, and 8 bases lay between the germline ends. The CDR3 spans 15 residues. The germline V gene encodes CDR1 ENHRY and CDR2 SYGVKD. In nucleotides, the CDR3 is TGTGCCATCAGTGAGTCGGGGCCAGGCAATCAGCCCCAGCATTTT. Translated, it gives CAISESGPGNQPQHF.

The chain joins TRBV7-6 to TRBJ2-1; D is uncertain. CDR1 and CDR2 from the germline V gene are SGHVS and FNYEAQ. This CDR3 is built from 14 residues. The V end was cut by 1 base, the J end by 4 bases, with 8 bases between. CDR3 region: CASSLGGGYNEQFF. The CDR3 DNA follows: TGTGCCAGCAGCTTAGGAGGTGGATACAATGAGCAGTTCTTC.

The count of this clone is one. The chain is built from TRBV27 and TRBJ1-2, with D perhaps TRBD1 (5 bases). Germline V gives CDR1 MNHEY, CDR2 SMNVEV (reference sequence). V was pared by 2 bases and J by 8 bases, with 12 bases between. The CDR3 is 13 amino acids. CDR3 amino acids: CASSLRDSGGYTF. CDR3 nucleotides: TGTGCCAGCAGTTTAAGAGACAGTGGGGGCTACACCTTC.

This rearrangement joins TRBV7-9 to TRBJ2-7; 8 bases align to TRBD1. The junction had 12 bases not matched to a gene; V was cut back by 5 bases and J by 3 bases. Germline assignment: CDR1 SEHNR and CDR2 FQNEAQ (reference sequence). CDR3 length: 16 amino acids. In DNA, the CDR3 is TGTGCCAGCAGCCTAGTAATAGGGACAGGAGGCTACGAGCAGTACTTC. Translated, it gives CASSLVIGTGGYEQYF.

The chain is built from TRBV18 and TRBJ2-7; D possibly matches TRBD1 or TRBD2 (5 bases each). The ends were cut back, 2 bases at V and 0 bases at J, with 5 bases in the middle. This CDR3 region has 13 residues. CDR1 and CDR2 from the germline V gene are KGHSH and LQKENI. In DNA form, the CDR3 reads TGTGCCAGCTCACCAGGGACCTCCTACGAGCAGTACTTC. This encodes CASSPGTSYEQYF.

The chain combines TRBV2 with TRBJ2-7; TRBD1 matches 9 bases. With 4 bases clipped from V and 3 bases from J, the junction kept 1 base outside the gene matches. CDR3 length: 13 residues. The V gene's germline CDR1 is SNHLY and CDR2 FYNNEI. CDR3 region: CASSGQGGYEQYF. The CDR3 DNA is TGTGCCAGCAGTGGACAGGGGGGCTACGAGCAGTACTTC.

The chain recombines TRBV18 with TRBJ1-1; D call uncertain. V was cut by 4 bases and J by 0 bases, with 6 bases left in between. Germline lookup yields CDR1 KGHSH and CDR2 LQKENI. The length of the CDR3 is 13 residues. CDR3 sequence: CASSRQLNTEAFF. The DNA for the CDR3 is TGTGCCAGCTCACGGCAGCTGAACACTGAAGCTTTCTTT.

As for this clone: The identical CDR3 is also encoded by other nucleotide sequences in the sample. The V and J genes are TRBV7-2 and TRBJ2-3; 7 nucleotides match TRBD2. The ends lost 0 bases at V and 2 bases at J; junction bases unmatched: 2. Looked up from germline, CDR1 is SGHTA and CDR2 is FQGNSA. The length of the CDR3 is 15 residues. The CDR3 DNA is TGTGCCAGCAGCTTAGCGGGAGGGCCCACAGATACGCAGTATTTT. Translating it yields CASSLAGGPTDTQYF. Filled out from reference TRBV7-2 and TRBJ2-3, the complete variable domain reads GAGVSQSPSNKVTEKGKDVELRCDPISGHTALYWYRQSLGQGLEFLIYFQGNSAPDKSGLPSDRFSAERTGGSVSTLTIQRTQQEDSAVYLCASSLAGGPTDTQYFGPGTRLTVL.

DNA of the CDR3: TGTGCCAGCAGTTACGGCGGCAACACTGAAGCTTTCTTT. This sequence encodes CASSYGGNTEAFF. The gene calls are TRBV6-6 and TRBJ1-1; D not certain. V lost 2 bases and J 2 bases, leaving 6 bases between the germline ends. Germline V gene lookup returns CDR1 MNHNY and CDR2 SVGAGI (reference sequence). The CDR3 extends over 13 amino acids.

As DNA, the CDR3 is TGTGCCAGCAGCTGGGGTAGCGAAGAAAAACTGTTTTTT. Amino acid sequence: CASSWGSEEKLFF. The chain joins TRBV5-4 to TRBJ1-4, with D unclear. Germline V gene lookup returns CDR1 SGHNT and CDR2 YYREEE (reference sequence). Deletions cut 3 bases from V and 8 bases from J, with 11 bases between. This CDR3 spans 13 amino acids. Complete variable domain (other parts from reference TRBV5-4 and TRBJ1-4): ETGVTQSPTHLIKTRGQQVTLRCSSQSGHNTVSWYQQALGQGPQFIFQYYREEENGRGNFPPRFSGLQFPNYSSELNVNALELDDSALYLCASSWGSEEKLFFGSGTQLSVL.

The chain is built from TRBV7-7 and TRBJ2-3; D unclear. Trimming took 5 bases from V and 4 from J, leaving 19 bases between them. The CDR3 totals 16 residues. Germline V gene data show CDR1 as SSHAT and CDR2 as FNYEAQ (reference sequence). The CDR3 reads CASSRQPSSPPDTQYF. For the CDR3, the DNA is TGTGCCAGCAGCCGACAACCTTCTAGTCCCCCAGATACGCAGTATTTT.